This T cell receptor (beta chain) derives from a study of OX40 agonist ivuxolimab in advanced cancers. Study-wide context: Intravenous ivuxolimab was administered to patients every 2 weeks at 0.01 to 10 mg/kg. Partial responses were achieved by three patients: one hepatocellular carcinoma, two cutaneous melanoma.

This clone was detected once. Antigen unknown. Germline V gene data show CDR1 as MNHNS and CDR2 as SASEGT. V lost 5 bases and J 0 bases, leaving 13 bases between the germline ends. This CDR3 comprises 15 residues. The study's findings and limits: Partial responders at 0.1-3.0 mg/kg showed near-lowest clonal expansion. Antigen specificity of clonally expanded peripheral T cells was not established.

TCRdb's table, derived via immunoSEQ multiplex PCR, lists solely in-frame clones and lacks some. The data show more than 45,000 clones, around 77% seen once. This chain connects TRBV6-1 to TRBJ1-1; D ambiguous. This clonotype was obtained from an adult with an advanced solid tumor such as melanoma, head and neck, liver or kidney cancer. The material was CD4+ or CD8+ T cells sorted from blood, obtained in a trial of the OX40 agonist ivuxolimab. The CDR3 region is CASSPRPFMNTEAFF. DNA of the CDR3: TGTGCCAGCAGTCCACGACCATTCATGAACACTGAAGCTTTCTTT.